This entry lists 32 T cell receptor beta chains sequenced from one sample in a study of cytomegalovirus exposure and HLA in healthy donors. PCR involved 60 Vbeta and 13 Jbeta primers. The protocol was immunoSEQ multiplex PCR, while the TCRdb copy is restricted to in-frame clones and leaves out a portion. The data hold about 90,000 clones, with just over 65% observed a single time. Source material: PBMCs. These receptors originate from a young man in good health and CMV-seronegative.

The chain carries TRBV10-3 and TRBJ2-7; no reliable D call. The CDR3 contains 14 residues. Trimming removed 5 bases from V and 4 bases from J, with 15 bases in between. The germline V gene has CDR1 ENHRY and CDR2 SYGVKD. The CDR3 spells CAISQEADQYEQYF. In DNA form, the CDR3 reads TGTGCCATCAGTCAGGAAGCAGACCAATACGAGCAGTACTTC.

There are many counts of this clone. The J gene is TRBJ1-5, the V gene TRBV6-4; 12 bases match TRBD1. Per the germline V gene, CDR1 is MRHNA and CDR2 is SNTAGT. The length of the CDR3 is 17 residues. The ends lost 9 bases at V and 0 bases at J; junction bases unmatched: 9. The CDR3 sequence is CARARDRGLYSNQPQHF. DNA for the CDR3: TGTGCCAGGGCACGGGACAGGGGGCTGTATAGCAATCAGCCCCAGCATTTT.

The V call is TRBV29-1, the J call TRBJ2-7, with D perhaps TRBD1 (5 bases). CDR3 length: 12 amino acids. Between the trimmed V and J ends, which lost 1 base and 2 bases, there was a span of 6 bases. Germline V gene lookup returns CDR1 SQVTM and CDR2 ANQGSEA. CDR3 sequence reads: CSVEVQAYEQYF. The CDR3, as DNA: TGCAGCGTTGAAGTACAGGCCTACGAGCAGTACTTC.

V gene TRBV6-5 combines with J gene TRBJ2-5; D gene uncertain. The CDR3 is 13 amino acids. In germline, CDR1 is MNHEY, CDR2 SVGAGI. V lost 3 bases and J lost 3, with 8 bases in between. CDR3 sequence reads: CASSYWAKETQYF. The CDR3 coding sequence is TGTGCCAGCAGTTATTGGGCGAAAGAGACCCAGTACTTC.

The CDR3: CASSLGGTHNYGYTF. Here the CDR3 DNA reads TGTGCCAGCAGCTTGGGTGGGACACATAACTATGGCTACACCTTC. This chain uses TRBV5-6 with TRBJ1-2, with D perhaps matching TRBD1 (6 bases). CDR3 length: 15 amino acids. Germline V gene sequence: CDR1 SGHDT, CDR2 YYEEEE. The V end lost 0 bases, the J end lost 1 base, and 10 bases lay between the germline ends.

The chain carries TRBV6-1 and TRBJ2-7, with a possible D match to TRBD1 (5 bases). Germline CDR1 and CDR2: MNHNS and SASEGT. The ends were cut back, 3 bases at V and 0 bases at J, with 12 bases in the middle. The CDR3 spans 15 residues. The CDR3 loop reads CASSDRGGSSYEQYF. CDR3 DNA sequence: TGTGCCAGCAGTGATAGGGGTGGTAGCTCCTACGAGCAGTACTTC.

The chain uses TRBV27 and TRBJ2-7, with D hard to call. This CDR3 is 14 amino acids long. Germline CDR1 and CDR2: MNHEY and SMNVEV (reference sequence). Trimming shortened V by 2 bases and J by 2 bases, and 10 bases separated the two germline ends. The chain's CDR3 is CASSLGAVTYEQYF. Written as DNA, the CDR3 is TGTGCCAGCAGTTTAGGTGCAGTTACCTACGAGCAGTACTTC.

The chain is built from TRBV5-1 and TRBJ1-2; D may be TRBD1 (6 bases). V was trimmed by 3 bases and J by 5 bases, leaving 14 bases between them. Germline V gene data show CDR1 as SGHRS and CDR2 as YFSETQ. The CDR3 extends over 14 amino acids. The CDR3 loop is CASSYRPGEYGYTF. CDR3 in DNA: TGCGCCAGCAGCTATCGTCCAGGGGAATATGGCTACACCTTC.

This clone was seen more than once but under ten times. The chain links TRBV5-1 to TRBJ2-7; D unresolved. V lost 0 bases and J 0 bases, leaving 7 bases between the germline ends. Germline CDR1 SGHRS, CDR2 YFSETQ. The length of the CDR3 is 14 residues. The CDR3 loop is CASSLESVSYEQYF. For the CDR3, the DNA is TGCGCCAGCAGCTTGGAGTCAGTCTCCTACGAGCAGTACTTC.

The chain employs TRBV7-9 and TRBJ1-2, with 10 bases lining up with TRBD1. CDR3 length equals 15 residues. Germline V lookup: CDR1 SEHNR, CDR2 FQNEAQ (reference sequence). V dropped 1 base and J dropped 7; count of bases not matched to a gene: 6. Here the CDR3 reads CASSLEGGTGAGYTF. The DNA of the CDR3 is TGTGCCAGCAGCTTAGAAGGCGGGACAGGGGCTGGCTACACCTTC.

The V and J genes are TRBV11-3 and TRBJ2-1, with a weak D call TRBD2 (6 bases). The CDR3 extends over 17 amino acids. Germline-derived CDR1 and CDR2 are SGHNT and YENEEA. Trimming removed 0 bases from V and 3 bases from J, with 15 bases in between. The CDR3 bases are TGTGCCAGCAGCTTAGACCGAGGAGGGGCTGTCTACAATGAGCAGTTCTTC. Residues: CASSLDRGGAVYNEQFF.

The chain combines TRBV2 with TRBJ1-2, with D possibly being TRBD1 (5 bases). CDR3 length: 13 amino acids. The germline V and J ends were trimmed by 3 bases and 4 bases, with 9 bases remaining between them. CDR1 is SNHLY and CDR2 is FYNNEI in the germline V gene. Here the CDR3 DNA reads TGTGCCAGCAGTGAGTCACAGGTCTATGGCTACACCTTC. Translating gives CASSESQVYGYTF.

The genes are TRBV29-1 and TRBJ1-2, with D possibly TRBD1 on 5 matching bases. V gave up 6 bases and J gave up 3 bases, with 17 bases separating them. Germline V gives CDR1 SQVTM, CDR2 ANQGSEA. The CDR3 sequence is 14 residues long. The CDR3 coding sequence is TGCAGCGTCTTGACAGCGGGTCTGGACTATGGCTACACCTTC. Translating gives CSVLTAGLDYGYTF.

The rearrangement uses TRBV7-9 and TRBJ1-4; possible D gene TRBD1, 5 bases. V lost 2 bases and J 2 bases, leaving 12 bases between the germline ends. The germline gives CDR1 SEHNR, CDR2 FQNEAQ (reference sequence). The CDR3 consists of 16 residues. The CDR3 coding sequence is TGTGCCAGCAGCTTAAGGGGTGCAGGGACTAATGAAAAACTGTTTTTT. It encodes CASSLRGAGTNEKLFF.

A few counts support this clone. The chain carries TRBV11-2 and TRBJ1-1, with D hard to call. In germline, CDR1 is SGHAT, CDR2 FQNNGV. The V and J ends lost 5 bases and 3 bases respectively, with 10 bases between them. The CDR3 extends over 13 amino acids. The CDR3 sequence is CASSQAPYTEAFF. The CDR3 nucleotides read TGTGCCAGCAGCCAGGCTCCTTACACTGAAGCTTTCTTT.

This clone was counted a few times. The chain carries TRBV11-2 and TRBJ2-7; 7 bases match TRBD1. Trimming took 5 bases from V and 0 from J; bases not matched to a gene: 4. CDR1 and CDR2 from the germline V gene are SGHAT and FQNNGV. The CDR3 contains 14 residues. The CDR3 region is CASSADRSSYEQYF. DNA of the CDR3: TGTGCCAGCAGCGCGGACAGGAGCTCCTACGAGCAGTACTTC.

The CDR3 region is CASRDGQVGNQPQHF. CDR3 coding DNA: TGTGCCAGCAGAGACGGACAGGTTGGGAATCAGCCCCAGCATTTT. The genes are TRBV27 and TRBJ1-5; 7 nucleotides agree with TRBD1. Trimming took 6 bases from V and 4 from J; bases not matched to a gene: 9. Germline V gene sequence: CDR1 MNHEY, CDR2 SMNVEV (reference sequence). The CDR3 has 15 residues.

The chain recombines TRBV6-5 with TRBJ2-7, with TRBD1 matching over 7 bases. V was clipped by 6 bases and J by 3 bases; unmatched bases: 5. From germline, CDR1 is MNHEY and CDR2 SVGAGI. This CDR3 comprises 13 residues. The DNA of the CDR3 is TGTGCCAGCAGCCCCGACAGGGACTACGAGCAGTACTTC. Protein product: CASSPDRDYEQYF.

The chain links TRBV4-1 to TRBJ1-4; D is unclear. This CDR3 spans 11 amino acids. Trimming left V 0 bases short and J 14 bases short, with 7 bases between. Germline CDR1 MGHRA, CDR2 YSYEKL. For the CDR3, the DNA is TGCGCCAGCAGCCAAGATAGGAGGCTGTTTTTT. Residues: CASSQDRRLFF.

This clone was observed a few times. The V call is TRBV7-2, the J call TRBJ1-1; D gene unclear. Germline V gives CDR1 SGHTA, CDR2 FQGNSA. Trimming stripped 5 bases from V and 4 bases from J, with 5 bases between. The CDR3 is 11 residues long. DNA of the CDR3: TGTGCCAGCAGCCTCCTCACTGAAGCTTTCTTT. It is translated as CASSLLTEAFF.

This clone has only one observation. The genes are TRBV7-3 and TRBJ1-2; 8 bases agree with TRBD1. The CDR3 consists of 14 residues. Germline CDR1 is SGHTA and CDR2 is FQGTGA. V dropped 8 bases and J dropped 4; count of bases not matched to a gene: 9. The CDR3 DNA reads TGTGCCAGCGGGGTAGGACAGGGCAGCTATGGCTACACCTTC. The encoded protein is CASGVGQGSYGYTF.

This chain connects TRBV7-2 to TRBJ1-5, with TRBD1 matching over 11 bases. This CDR3 region has 15 residues. In germline, CDR1 is SGHTA, CDR2 FQGNSA. V lost 1 base to trimming and J lost 9 bases; unmatched junction nucleotides: 5. This chain's CDR3 is CASSLEGQGGTPQHF. CDR3 DNA sequence: TGTGCCAGCAGCTTAGAGGGACAGGGGGGAACGCCCCAGCATTTT. Using reference TRBV7-2 and TRBJ1-5 for the parts outside the CDR3, the full variable domain is GAGVSQSPSNKVTEKGKDVELRCDPISGHTALYWYRQSLGQGLEFLIYFQGNSAPDKSGLPSDRFSAERTGGSVSTLTIQRTQQEDSAVYLCASSLEGQGGTPQHFGDGTRLSIL.

V and J are TRBV4-1 and TRBJ1-5; D is perhaps TRBD1 (5 bases). The CDR3 has 16 residues. Trimming took off 7 bases at V and 1 base at J, with 17 bases between the two ends. Germline assignment: CDR1 MGHRA and CDR2 YSYEKL. CDR3 in DNA: TGCGCCAGCAACCATCCAGGGATGGGGAGCAATCAGCCCCAGCATTTT. Translation: CASNHPGMGSNQPQHF.

This sequence joins TRBV6-4 and TRBJ2-3; D call uncertain. The germline V gene encodes CDR1 MRHNA and CDR2 SNTAGT. This CDR3 is 14 amino acids long. Trimming removed 2 bases from V and 4 bases from J, with 10 bases in between. CDR3 sequence reads: CASSDLAGADTQYF. In DNA form, the CDR3 reads TGTGCCAGCAGTGACCTGGCAGGCGCAGATACGCAGTATTTT.

This clone appeared once. This chain links TRBV6-5 with TRBJ2-7, with a possible D match to TRBD2 (6 bases). Germline CDR1 reads MNHEY; CDR2 reads SVGAGI. Trimming pared 0 bases from V and 5 bases from J, leaving 14 bases between. The CDR3 sequence is 15 residues long. CDR3 sequence reads: CASSYSGGGGHEQYF. Written as DNA, the CDR3 is TGTGCCAGCAGTTACTCGGGGGGAGGAGGTCACGAGCAGTACTTC.

The J gene is TRBJ2-2, the V gene TRBV27; D is perhaps TRBD1 (6 bases). The CDR3 contains 14 residues. The germline V gene has CDR1 MNHEY and CDR2 SMNVEV (reference sequence). V was shortened by 6 bases and J by 4 bases, with 12 bases between the two germline ends. The CDR3 coding sequence is TGTGCCAGCAGAATACAGGGCAGCACCGGGGAGCTGTTTTTT. Translation gives CASRIQGSTGELFF.

The CDR3: CAISDKRGRASTDTQYF. CDR3 bases: TGTGCCATCAGTGACAAGCGGGGCAGGGCTAGCACAGATACGCAGTATTTT. The chain links TRBV10-3 to TRBJ2-3, with TRBD2 identical over 7 bases. The trim removed 3 bases at V and 0 bases at J, leaving 9 bases unmatched. The germline CDR1 and CDR2 sequences are ENHRY and SYGVKD. This CDR3 contains 17 residues.

The gene calls are TRBV30 and TRBJ1-3; D is unresolved. Germline V CDR1 and CDR2: GTSNPN, SVGIG (reference sequence). CDR3 length equals 12 residues. V gave up 8 bases and J gave up 1 base, with 9 bases separating them. The CDR3 spells CAATQSGNTIYF. DNA of the CDR3: TGTGCCGCCACCCAGTCTGGAAACACCATATATTTT.

The gene calls are TRBV7-6 and TRBJ2-6; TRBD1 aligns across 11 bases. V was pared by 5 bases and J by 4 bases, with 7 bases of the junction left unmatched. This CDR3 is 17 amino acids long. CDR1 SGHVS and CDR2 FNYEAQ come from the germline V gene. The chain's CDR3 is CASSEGQGAPGANVLTF. Here the CDR3 DNA reads TGTGCCAGCAGCGAAGGACAGGGGGCACCAGGGGCCAACGTCCTGACTTTC.

With respect to this clone: The junction departs from the called germline gene at one end, perhaps through a read error. The V and J genes are TRBV28 and TRBJ1-3, with D perhaps matching TRBD1 (6 bases). Germline assignment: CDR1 MDHEN and CDR2 SYDVKM. The CDR3 totals 13 residues. The DNA for the CDR3 is TGTGCCAGTCTCCTGGGGGGGCCTTCCCGGGCCAATTTT. Protein: CASLLGGPSRANF. Based on the CDR3 plus reference TRBV28 and TRBJ1-3, the full variable domain is DVKVTQSSRYLVKRTGEKVFLECVQDMDHENMFWYRQDPGLGLRLIYFSYDVKMKEKGDIPEGYSVSREKKERFSLILESASTNQTSMYLCASLLGGPSRANFGEGSWLTVV.

The chain combines TRBV9 with TRBJ2-1, with 10 positions matching TRBD2. J was trimmed by 9 bases and V by 0 bases; bases with no gene match: 6. The CDR3 has 15 amino acids. The V gene's germline CDR1 is SGDLS and CDR2 YYNGEE. CDR3 amino acids: CASSVAGTSETEQFF. The CDR3 DNA is TGTGCCAGCAGCGTAGCAGGGACTAGCGAAACTGAGCAGTTCTTC.

The chain employs TRBV2 and TRBJ2-7; 7 bases line up with TRBD1. V trimming: 8 bases; J trimming: 4 bases; junction bases outside the gene matches: 5. This CDR3 has 12 residues. Germline values: CDR1 SNHLY, CDR2 FYNNEI. The CDR3: CASGSGGYEQYF. DNA for the CDR3: TGTGCCAGCGGTTCAGGGGGTTACGAGCAGTACTTC. The full variable domain, rest sourced from reference TRBV2 and TRBJ2-7, is EPEVTQTPSHQVTQMGQEVILRCVPISNHLYFYWYRQILGQKVEFLVSFYNNEISEKSEIFDDQFSVERPDGSNFTLKIRSTKLEDSAMYFCASGSGGYEQYFGPGTRLTVT.